The 5 T cell receptor beta chains presented below share a single source sample, sequenced in a study of blood T cell repertoires in COVID-19. Sequenced by immunoSEQ multiplex PCR; TCRdb stores in-frame clones only, minus some. The sample yields roughly 26,000 clones, around 60% seen once. Sequencing input: peripheral blood. Every receptor here comes from a man aged 60 to 69 with active or convalescent COVID-19.

The rearrangement links TRBV5-5 to TRBJ1-1, with 7 nucleotides matching TRBD1. The germline CDR1 and CDR2 sequences are SGHKS and YYEKEE (reference sequence). V dropped 3 bases and J dropped 10; count of bases not matched to a gene: 9. The CDR3 sequence is 13 residues long. The CDR3 here is CASSSSGTAVAFF. Written as DNA, the CDR3 is TGTGCCAGCAGCTCTTCCGGGACAGCGGTAGCTTTCTTT.

A few counts support this clone. The rearrangement links TRBV12-3 or TRBV12-4 to TRBJ1-5; D may be TRBD1 (6 bases). The V end lost 6 bases, the J end lost 12 bases, and 15 bases lay between the germline ends. There are 12 residues in the CDR3. CDR3 sequence reads: CASSPPRGHQHF. CDR3 in DNA: TGTGCCAGCAGCCCGCCCAGGGGACACCAGCATTTT.

This sequence joins TRBV11-2 and TRBJ1-1; 7 nucleotides match TRBD1. The germline gives CDR1 SGHAT, CDR2 FQNNGV. The V segment lost 5 bases and the J segment 1 base; nucleotides outside the gene matches: 13. This CDR3 is built from 17 residues. CDR3 in DNA: TGTGCCAGCAGCCCGATGCGCTCGACAGGGAAGAACACTGAAGCTTTCTTT. Translation gives CASSPMRSTGKNTEAFF.

The chain has TRBV6-5 and TRBJ2-3; weak D call: TRBD2 (5 bases). The CDR3 runs to 13 residues. CDR1 is MNHEY and CDR2 is SVGAGI in the germline V gene. CDR3 region: CMSGALARDTQYF. The CDR3 nucleotides are TGTATGTCAGGTGCGCTAGCTAGGGATACGCAGTATTTT.

This clone was detected a few times. V usage is TRBV7-9 and J usage is TRBJ2-7; a possible D gene is TRBD2 (5 bases). The germline CDR1 and CDR2 sequences are SEHNR and FQNEAQ (reference sequence). V gave up 0 bases and J gave up 3 bases, with 9 bases separating them. The CDR3 spans 14 residues. Written as DNA, the CDR3 is TGTGCCAGCAGCTTAGCGGTTCGGGGCTACGAGCAGTACTTC. It specifies CASSLAVRGYEQYF.